In its sample, the clone carrying this T cell receptor beta chain was seen many times. This record belongs to a study of T cells in Graves' hyperthyroidism and ophthalmopathy. As for the study in general: Sampling of peripheral blood happened at initial diagnosis, prior to any treatment.

RNA transcripts yielded amplified TCR beta CDR3 regions. A set of HTBI primers served as the primers for a first-round RT-PCR of the TCR CDR3. MiXCR, run by TCRdb on the multiplex PCR reads, gives a single entry per CDR3 protein. In the table there are a few hundred thousand distinct CDR3 sequences, around 15% of which are singletons. Between the trimmed V and J ends, which lost 6 bases and 0 bases, there was a span of 11 bases. Germline CDR1 MNHEY, CDR2 SVGEGT. This CDR3 is 14 amino acids long. The clonotype was recovered from a woman younger than 30 with Graves' hyperthyroidism. The sample comprised blood. The V gene is TRBV6-2 or TRBV6-3, the J gene TRBJ1-2; D uncertain. CDR3 nucleotide sequence: TGTGCCAGCAGCTGGAGTTACGCTAACTATGGCTACACCTTC. It translates to CASSWSYANYGYTF.